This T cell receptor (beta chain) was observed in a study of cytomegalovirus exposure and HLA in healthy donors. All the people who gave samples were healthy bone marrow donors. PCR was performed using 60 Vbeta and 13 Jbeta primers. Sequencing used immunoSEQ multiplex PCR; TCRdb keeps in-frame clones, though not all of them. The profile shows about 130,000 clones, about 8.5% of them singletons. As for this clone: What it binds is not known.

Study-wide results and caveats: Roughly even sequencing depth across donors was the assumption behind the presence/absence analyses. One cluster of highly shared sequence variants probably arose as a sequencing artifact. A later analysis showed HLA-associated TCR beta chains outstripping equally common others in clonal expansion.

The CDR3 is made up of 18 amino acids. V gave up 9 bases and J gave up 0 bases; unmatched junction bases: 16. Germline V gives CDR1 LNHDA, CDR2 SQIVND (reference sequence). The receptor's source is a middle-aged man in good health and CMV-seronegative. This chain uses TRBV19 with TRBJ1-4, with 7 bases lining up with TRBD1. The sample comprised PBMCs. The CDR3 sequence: CASYQRWDRYATNEKLFF. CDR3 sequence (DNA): TGTGCCAGCTACCAAAGGTGGGACAGATACGCAACTAATGAAAAACTGTTTTTT.